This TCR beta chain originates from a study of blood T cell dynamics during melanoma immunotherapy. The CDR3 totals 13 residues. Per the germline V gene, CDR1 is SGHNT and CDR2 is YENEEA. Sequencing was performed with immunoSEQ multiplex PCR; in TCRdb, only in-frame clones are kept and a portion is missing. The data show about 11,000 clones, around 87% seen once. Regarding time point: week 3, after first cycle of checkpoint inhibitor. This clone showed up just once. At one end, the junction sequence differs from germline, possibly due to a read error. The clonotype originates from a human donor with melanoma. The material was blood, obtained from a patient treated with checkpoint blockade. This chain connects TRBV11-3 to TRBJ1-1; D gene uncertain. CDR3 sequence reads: CASSLEGNTEAFF. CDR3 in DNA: TGTGCCAGCAGCCTAGAGGGGAACACTGAAGCTTTCTTT. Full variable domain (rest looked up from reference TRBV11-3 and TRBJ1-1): EAGVVQSPRYKIIEKKQPVAFWCNPISGHNTLYWYLQNLGQGPELLIRYENEEAVDDSQLPKDRFSAERLKGVDSTLKIQPAELGDSAVYLCASSLEGNTEAFFGQGTRLTVV.